This TCR beta chain was obtained from a study of Ad26.COV2.S vaccination and SARS-CoV-2 variants. The V end was cut by 1 base, the J end by 5 bases, with 16 bases between. The CDR3 consists of 15 residues. From germline, CDR1 is SGHRS and CDR2 YFSETQ. TCRdb's copy holds only in-frame clones and misses some; the assay was immunoSEQ multiplex PCR. The sample consists of about 400,000 clones, 88% of them appearing once. Treatment reported: 19 received Ad26.COV2.S at low or high dose, single or two shots; several received placebo; per-sample allocation not given. Sampling was done on day 63 after the first vaccine or placebo injection. This clone showed up just once.

The sequence was obtained from a person aged 18 to 65 who received the Ad26.COV2.S COVID-19 vaccine or a placebo. The V gene is TRBV5-1, the J gene TRBJ2-7; no definite D call. The starting material was peripheral blood, obtained in a trial of Ad26.COV2.S vaccine versus placebo. The CDR3 DNA is TGCGCCAGCAGCTTGATGGGCTCTAAACTCGACGAGCAGTACTTC. Translating it yields CASSLMGSKLDEQYF.